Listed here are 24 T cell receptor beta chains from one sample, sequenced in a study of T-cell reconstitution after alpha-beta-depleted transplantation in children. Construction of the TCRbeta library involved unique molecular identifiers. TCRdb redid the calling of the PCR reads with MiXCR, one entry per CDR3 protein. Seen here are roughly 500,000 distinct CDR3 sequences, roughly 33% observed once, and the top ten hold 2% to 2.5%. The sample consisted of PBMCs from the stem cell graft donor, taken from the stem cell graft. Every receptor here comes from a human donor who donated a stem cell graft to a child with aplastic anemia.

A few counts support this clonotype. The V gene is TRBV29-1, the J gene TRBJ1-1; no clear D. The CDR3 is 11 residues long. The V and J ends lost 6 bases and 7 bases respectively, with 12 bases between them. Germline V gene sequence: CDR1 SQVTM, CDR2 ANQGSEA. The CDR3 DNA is TGCAGCGTGGGCTCGAGGATTGAAGCTTTCTTT. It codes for CSVGSRIEAFF.

CDR3 region: CAISESQGRETQYF. DNA for the CDR3: TGTGCCATCAGTGAGTCACAGGGCCGAGAGACCCAGTACTTC. The chain couples TRBV10-3 to TRBJ2-5; the D gene is possibly TRBD1 (6 bases). Trimming cost V 0 bases and J 4 bases, with 9 bases left between them. The CDR3 totals 14 residues. Germline V gene lookup returns CDR1 ENHRY and CDR2 SYGVKD.

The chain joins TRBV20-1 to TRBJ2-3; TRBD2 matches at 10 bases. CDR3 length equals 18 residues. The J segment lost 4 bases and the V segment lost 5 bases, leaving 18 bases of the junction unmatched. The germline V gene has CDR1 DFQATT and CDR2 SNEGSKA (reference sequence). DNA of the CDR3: TGCAGTGCTCCCAGCTCCGTACTAGCGGGAATGATGTCAGATACGCAGTATTTT. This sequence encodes CSAPSSVLAGMMSDTQYF.

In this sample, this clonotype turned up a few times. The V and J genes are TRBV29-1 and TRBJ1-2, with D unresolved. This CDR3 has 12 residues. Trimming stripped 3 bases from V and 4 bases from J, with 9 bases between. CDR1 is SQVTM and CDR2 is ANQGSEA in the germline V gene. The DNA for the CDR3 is TGCAGCGTTGAGATATCGGGCTATGGCTACACCTTC. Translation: CSVEISGYGYTF.

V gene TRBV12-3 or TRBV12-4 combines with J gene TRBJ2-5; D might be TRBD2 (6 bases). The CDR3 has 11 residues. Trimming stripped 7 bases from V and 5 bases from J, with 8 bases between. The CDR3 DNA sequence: TGTGCCAGCACCCTAGCGGAGACCCAGTACTTC. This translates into CASTLAETQYF.

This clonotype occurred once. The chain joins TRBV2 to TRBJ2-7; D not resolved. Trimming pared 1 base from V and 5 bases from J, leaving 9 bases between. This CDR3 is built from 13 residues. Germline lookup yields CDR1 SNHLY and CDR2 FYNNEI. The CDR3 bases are TGTGCCAGCAGTGAAGGGGGTATCGACGAGCAGTACGTC. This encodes CASSEGGIDEQYV.

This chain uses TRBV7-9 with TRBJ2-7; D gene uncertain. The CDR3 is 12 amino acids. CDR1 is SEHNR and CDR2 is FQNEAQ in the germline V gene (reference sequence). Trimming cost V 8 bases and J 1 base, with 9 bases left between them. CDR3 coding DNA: TGTGCCAGCCCGGGTTCTTCCTACGAGCAGTACGTC. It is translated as CASPGSSYEQYV.

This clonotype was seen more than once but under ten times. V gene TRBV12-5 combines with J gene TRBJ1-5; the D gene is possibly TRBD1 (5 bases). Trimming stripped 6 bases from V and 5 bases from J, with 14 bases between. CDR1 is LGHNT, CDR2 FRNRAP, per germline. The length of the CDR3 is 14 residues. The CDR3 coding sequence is TGTGCTAGTGGCTTTTACAGGTCTCATCAGCCCCAGCATTTT. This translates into CASGFYRSHQPQHF.

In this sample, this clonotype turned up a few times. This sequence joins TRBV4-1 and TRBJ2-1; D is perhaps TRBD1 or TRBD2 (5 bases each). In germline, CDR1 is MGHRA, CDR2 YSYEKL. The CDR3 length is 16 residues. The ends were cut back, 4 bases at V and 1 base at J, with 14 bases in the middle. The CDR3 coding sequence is TGCGCCAGCAGCCGGGACGGGGAGCCATCCTACAATGAGCAGTTCTTC. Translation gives CASSRDGEPSYNEQFF.

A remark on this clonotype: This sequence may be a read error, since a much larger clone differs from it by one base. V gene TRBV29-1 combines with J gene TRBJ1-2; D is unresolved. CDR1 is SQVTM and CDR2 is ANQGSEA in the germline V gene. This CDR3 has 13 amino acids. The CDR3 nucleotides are TGCAGCGTTCATAACGGGGTTGGCTATGTCTACACCTTC. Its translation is CSVHNGVGYVYTF.

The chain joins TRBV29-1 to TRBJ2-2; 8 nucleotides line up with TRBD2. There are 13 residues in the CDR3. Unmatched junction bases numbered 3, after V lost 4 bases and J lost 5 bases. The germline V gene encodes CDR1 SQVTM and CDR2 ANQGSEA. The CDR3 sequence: CSVVTGGTGELFF. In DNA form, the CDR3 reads TGCAGCGTTGTGACGGGGGGGACCGGGGAGCTGTTTTTT.

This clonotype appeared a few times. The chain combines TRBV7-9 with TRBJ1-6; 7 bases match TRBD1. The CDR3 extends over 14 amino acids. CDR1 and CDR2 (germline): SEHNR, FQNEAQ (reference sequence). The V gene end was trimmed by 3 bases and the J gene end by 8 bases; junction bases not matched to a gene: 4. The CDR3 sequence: CASSFTGADSPLHF. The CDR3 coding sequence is TGTGCCAGCAGCTTTACAGGGGCTGATTCACCCCTCCACTTT.

The chain's CDR3 is CASSLSGVGDQPQHF. DNA of the CDR3: TGTGCCAGCAGCTTGTCAGGGGTCGGGGATCAGCCCCAGCATTTT. The chain joins TRBV5-6 to TRBJ1-5; possible D gene TRBD1, 6 bases. In germline, CDR1 is SGHDT, CDR2 YYEEEE. Trimming left V 1 base short and J 5 bases short, with 13 bases between. The CDR3 length is 15 residues. Together with reference TRBV5-6 and TRBJ1-5, the CDR3 gives the full variable domain: DAGVTQSPTHLIKTRGQQVTLRCSPKSGHDTVSWYQQALGQGPQFIFQYYEEEERQRGNFPDRFSGHQFPNYSSELNVNALLLGDSALYLCASSLSGVGDQPQHFGDGTRLSIL.

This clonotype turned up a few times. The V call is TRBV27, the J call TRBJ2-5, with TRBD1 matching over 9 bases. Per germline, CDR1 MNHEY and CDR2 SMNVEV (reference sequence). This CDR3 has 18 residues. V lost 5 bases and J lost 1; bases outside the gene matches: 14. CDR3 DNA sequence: TGTGCCAGCAGTCAAGACAGGGGGAGGTACGGGTTCCAAGAGACCCAGTACTTC. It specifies CASSQDRGRYGFQETQYF.

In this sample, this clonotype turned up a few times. The CDR3 coding sequence is TGTGCCAGCAGTGATTGGGGGGTCAGGGCCGCTGAGACCCAGTACTTC. Translating gives CASSDWGVRAAETQYF. The chain joins TRBV6-1 to TRBJ2-5; possibly TRBD2 for D (6 bases). With 3 bases removed from V and 5 bases from J, the gap between germline ends came to 19 bases. Per the germline V gene, CDR1 is MNHNS and CDR2 is SASEGT. The CDR3 runs 16 residues.

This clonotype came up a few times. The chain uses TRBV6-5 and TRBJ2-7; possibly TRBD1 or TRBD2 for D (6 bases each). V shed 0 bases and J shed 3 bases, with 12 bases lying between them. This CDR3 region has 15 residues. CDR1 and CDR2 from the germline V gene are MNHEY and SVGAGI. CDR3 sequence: CASSYSMGGNYEQYF. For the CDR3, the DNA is TGTGCCAGCAGTTACTCAATGGGGGGCAACTACGAGCAGTACTTC.

CDR3 in DNA: TGTGCCAGCAGCGGACAGATCAATCAGCCCCAGCATTTT. It encodes CASSGQINQPQHF. The chain carries TRBV7-2 and TRBJ1-5; tentative D call: TRBD1 (6 bases). CDR1 and CDR2 (germline): SGHTA, FQGNSA. With 5 bases removed from V and 3 bases from J, the gap between germline ends came to 8 bases. The CDR3 spans 13 residues.

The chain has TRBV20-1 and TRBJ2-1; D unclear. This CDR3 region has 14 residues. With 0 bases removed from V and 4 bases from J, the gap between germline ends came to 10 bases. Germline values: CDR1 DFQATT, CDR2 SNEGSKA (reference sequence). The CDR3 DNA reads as TGCAGTGCTAGAGATGGTAGAAGGTACAATGAGCAGTTCTTC. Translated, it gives CSARDGRRYNEQFF.

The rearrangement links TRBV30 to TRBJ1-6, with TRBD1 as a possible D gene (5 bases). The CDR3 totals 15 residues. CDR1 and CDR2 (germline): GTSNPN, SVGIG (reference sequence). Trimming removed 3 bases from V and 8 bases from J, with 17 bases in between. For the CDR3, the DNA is TGTGCCTGGAGGAGACAGTTGGGGTTGGATTCACCCCTCCACTTT. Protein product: CAWRRQLGLDSPLHF.

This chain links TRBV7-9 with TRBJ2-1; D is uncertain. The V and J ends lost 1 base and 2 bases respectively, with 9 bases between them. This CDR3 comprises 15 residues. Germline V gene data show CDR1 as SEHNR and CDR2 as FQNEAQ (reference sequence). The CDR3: CASSLEGSPYNEQFF. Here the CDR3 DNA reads TGTGCCAGCAGCTTAGAGGGATCCCCCTACAATGAGCAGTTCTTC.

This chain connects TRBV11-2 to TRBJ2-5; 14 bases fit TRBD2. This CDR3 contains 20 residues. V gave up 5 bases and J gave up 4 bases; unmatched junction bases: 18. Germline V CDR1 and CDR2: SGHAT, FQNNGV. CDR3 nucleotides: TGTGCCAGCAGCCCCGCACACAGACTAGCGGGAGGGCCGATGGGAGAGACCCAGTACTTC. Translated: CASSPAHRLAGGPMGETQYF. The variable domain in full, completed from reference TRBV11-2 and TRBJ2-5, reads EAGVAQSPRYKIIEKRQSVAFWCNPISGHATLYWYQQILGQGPKLLIQFQNNGVVDDSQLPKDRFSAERLKGVDSTLKIQPAKLEDSAVYLCASSPAHRLAGGPMGETQYFGPGTRLLVL.

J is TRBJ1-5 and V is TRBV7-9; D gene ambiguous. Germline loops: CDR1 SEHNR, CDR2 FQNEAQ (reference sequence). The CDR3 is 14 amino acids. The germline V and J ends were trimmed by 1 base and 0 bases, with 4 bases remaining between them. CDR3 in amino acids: CASSLETSNQPQHF. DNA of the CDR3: TGTGCCAGCAGCTTAGAAACTAGCAATCAGCCCCAGCATTTT.

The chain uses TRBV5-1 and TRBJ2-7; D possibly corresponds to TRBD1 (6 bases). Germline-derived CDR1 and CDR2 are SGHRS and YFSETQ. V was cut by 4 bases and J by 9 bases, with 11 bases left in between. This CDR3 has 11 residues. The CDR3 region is CASSEQGTQYF. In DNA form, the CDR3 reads TGCGCCAGCAGCGAACAGGGAACGCAGTACTTC.

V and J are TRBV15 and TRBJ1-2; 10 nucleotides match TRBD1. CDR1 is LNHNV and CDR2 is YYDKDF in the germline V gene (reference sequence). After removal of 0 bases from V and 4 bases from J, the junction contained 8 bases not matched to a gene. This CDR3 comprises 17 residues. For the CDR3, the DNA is TGTGCCACCAGCAGAGACCACGGGACAGGGGTTATCTATGGCTACACCTTC. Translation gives CATSRDHGTGVIYGYTF.